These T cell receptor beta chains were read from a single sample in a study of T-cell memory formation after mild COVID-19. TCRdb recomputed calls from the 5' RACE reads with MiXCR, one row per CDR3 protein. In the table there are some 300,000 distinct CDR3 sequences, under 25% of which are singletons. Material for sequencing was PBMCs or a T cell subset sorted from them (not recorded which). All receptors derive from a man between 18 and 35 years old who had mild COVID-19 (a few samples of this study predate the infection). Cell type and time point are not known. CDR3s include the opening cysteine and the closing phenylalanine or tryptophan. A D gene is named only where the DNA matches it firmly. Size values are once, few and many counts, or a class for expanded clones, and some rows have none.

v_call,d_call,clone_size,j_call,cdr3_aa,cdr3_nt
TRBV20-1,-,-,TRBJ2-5,CSARGYVQGETQYF,TGCAGTGCTAGAGGATATGTCCAAGGGGAGACCCAGTACTTC
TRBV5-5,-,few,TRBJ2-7,CASSLWTWGEQYF,TGTGCCAGCAGCTTGTGGACCTGGGGGGAGCAGTACTTC
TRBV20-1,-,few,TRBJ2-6,CSARDSGANVLTF,TGCAGTGCTAGGGACTCTGGGGCCAACGTCCTGACTTTC
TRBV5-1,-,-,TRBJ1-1,CASSFSRTDTEAFF,TGCGCCAGCAGCTTCTCTCGGACAGACACTGAAGCTTTCTTT
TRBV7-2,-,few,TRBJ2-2,CASSPTHGELFF,TGTGCCAGCAGTCCGACTCACGGGGAGCTGTTTTTT
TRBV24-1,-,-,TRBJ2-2,CATSEHTNTGELFF,TGTGCCACCAGTGAACACACGAACACCGGGGAGCTGTTTTTT
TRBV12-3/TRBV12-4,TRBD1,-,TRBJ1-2,CASSPGQGHYYGYTF,TGTGCCAGCAGTCCGGGACAGGGACATTACTATGGCTACACCTTC
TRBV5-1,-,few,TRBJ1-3,CASSLVSPRQGLSGNTIYF,TGCGCCAGCAGCTTGGTTTCCCCGAGGCAGGGACTCTCTGGAAACACCATATATTTT
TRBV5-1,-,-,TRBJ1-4,CASSPRGDEKLFF,TGCGCCAGCAGCCCCAGGGGCGATGAAAAACTGTTTTTT
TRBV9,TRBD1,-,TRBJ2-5,CASSPPKTGGETQYF,TGTGCCAGCAGCCCCCCCAAGACAGGGGGAGAGACCCAGTACTTC
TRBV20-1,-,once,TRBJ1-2,CSARRQGAFYGYTF,TGCAGTGCTAGGCGGCAGGGAGCTTTCTATGGCTACACCTTC
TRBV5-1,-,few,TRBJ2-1,CASSLVQGQNNEQFF,TGCGCCAGCAGCTTGGTCCAGGGGCAAAACAATGAGCAGTTCTTC
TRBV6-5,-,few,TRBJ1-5,CASSYSKDQPQHF,TGTGCCAGCAGTTACTCGAAGGATCAGCCCCAGCATTTT
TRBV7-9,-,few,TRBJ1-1,CASSSFTGRDDTEAFF,TGTGCCAGCAGCTCCTTTACAGGGCGGGACGACACTGAAGCTTTCTTT
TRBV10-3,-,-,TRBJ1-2,CATGGGGGGYTF,TGTGCCACCGGTGGCGGGGGAGGTGGCTACACCTTC
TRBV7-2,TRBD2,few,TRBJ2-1,CASSLAASGGAYNEQFF,TGTGCCAGCAGCTTAGCAGCTAGCGGGGGGGCTTACAATGAGCAGTTCTTC
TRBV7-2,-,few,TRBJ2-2,CASSPNAPANTGELFF,TGTGCCAGCAGCCCTAACGCACCTGCGAACACCGGGGAGCTGTTTTTT
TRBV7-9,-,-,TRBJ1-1,CASNPSGMNTEAFF,TGTGCCAGCAACCCATCGGGTATGAACACTGAAGCTTTCTTT
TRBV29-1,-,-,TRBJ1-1,CSVEALAEAFF,TGCAGCGTTGAAGCTTTGGCTGAAGCTTTCTTT
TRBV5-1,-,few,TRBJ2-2,CASSKDLKGAGELFF,TGCGCCAGCAGCAAGGACCTCAAGGGCGCCGGGGAGCTGTTTTTT
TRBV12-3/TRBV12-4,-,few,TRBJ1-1,CASSGQTNTEAFF,TGTGCCAGCAGTGGACAGACGAACACTGAAGCTTTCTTT
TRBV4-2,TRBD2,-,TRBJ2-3,CASSQDPSGTSRQDTQYF,TGTGCCAGCAGCCAAGATCCCTCCGGGACTAGTCGACAGGATACGCAGTATTTT
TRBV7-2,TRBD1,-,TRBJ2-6,CASSSRGVDRGSGANVLTF,TGTGCCAGCAGCTCCCGAGGAGTGGACAGGGGTTCTGGGGCCAACGTCCTGACTTTC
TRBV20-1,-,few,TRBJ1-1,CSARSWGGGTEAFF,TGCAGTGCTAGAAGTTGGGGTGGGGGCACTGAAGCTTTCTTT
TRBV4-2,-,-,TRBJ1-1,CASSQDKSRGVNTEAFF,TGTGCCAGCAGCCAAGATAAGTCTCGCGGGGTCAACACTGAAGCTTTCTTT
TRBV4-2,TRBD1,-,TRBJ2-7,CASSQEETGASEQYF,TGTGCCAGCAGCCAAGAAGAGACAGGGGCTTCCGAGCAGTACTTC
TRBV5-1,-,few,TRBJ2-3,CASSADSPDTQYF,TGCGCCAGCAGCGCGGACAGTCCAGATACGCAGTATTTT
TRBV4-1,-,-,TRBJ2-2,CASSFRRKTNTGELFF,TGCGCCAGCAGCTTCCGCAGGAAGACGAACACCGGGGAGCTGTTTTTT
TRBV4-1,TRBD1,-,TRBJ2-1,CASSRDSPYNEQFF,TGCGCCAGCAGCCGGGACAGTCCCTACAATGAGCAGTTCTTC
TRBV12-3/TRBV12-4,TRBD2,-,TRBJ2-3,CASRPLRGLAGGKSTDTQYF,TGTGCCAGCAGGCCGTTGAGGGGACTAGCGGGGGGGAAAAGCACAGATACGCAGTATTTT
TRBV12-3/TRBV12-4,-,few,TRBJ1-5,CASSRSGTGLMHF,TGTGCCAGCAGCCGATCCGGGACGGGTCTAATGCATTTT
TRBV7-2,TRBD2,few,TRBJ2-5,CASSLSGERLETQYF,TGTGCCAGCAGCTTAAGCGGGGAAAGGTTAGAGACCCAGTACTTC
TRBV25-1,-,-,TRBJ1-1,CASSPGLTGSAFF,TGTGCCAGCAGTCCGGGGCTAACAGGTTCAGCTTTCTTT
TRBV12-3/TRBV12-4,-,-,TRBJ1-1,CASSLKDSSNRNTEAFF,TGTGCCAGCAGTTTAAAAGACAGTTCCAATAGGAACACTGAAGCTTTCTTT
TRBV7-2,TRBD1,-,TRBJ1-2,CASSARTGDGYTF,TGTGCCAGCAGCGCTAGGACAGGGGATGGCTACACCTTC
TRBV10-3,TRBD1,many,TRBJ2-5,CAISDRGRETQYF,TGTGCCATCAGTGACAGGGGGCGGGAGACCCAGTACTTC
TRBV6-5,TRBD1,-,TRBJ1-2,CASSYSGTGGPYGYTF,TGTGCCAGCAGTTACTCGGGGACAGGGGGTCCCTATGGCTACACCTTC
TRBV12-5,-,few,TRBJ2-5,CASGRETPGTQYF,TGTGCTAGTGGTAGAGAAACACCGGGGACCCAGTACTTC
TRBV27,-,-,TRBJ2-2,CASSFPGTANTGELFF,TGTGCCAGCAGTTTCCCCGGGACGGCGAACACCGGGGAGCTGTTTTTT
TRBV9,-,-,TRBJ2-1,CASSGGAIPYNEQFF,TGTGCCAGCAGTGGGGGAGCTATCCCCTACAATGAGCAGTTCTTC
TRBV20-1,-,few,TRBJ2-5,CSASEGRETQYF,TGCAGTGCTAGTGAAGGGAGGGAGACCCAGTACTTC
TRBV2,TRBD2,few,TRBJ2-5,CASTFGGKTQYF,TGTGCCAGCACTTTCGGGGGGAAGACCCAGTACTTC
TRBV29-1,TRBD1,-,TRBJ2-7,CSVGTGDSYEQYF,TGCAGCGTCGGGACAGGGGACTCCTACGAGCAGTACTTC
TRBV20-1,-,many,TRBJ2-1,CSARDRAGLLTNEQFF,TGCAGTGCTAGAGATCGGGCGGGACTCCTTACCAATGAGCAGTTCTTC
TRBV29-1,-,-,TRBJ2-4,CSVEESIQYF,TGCAGCGTTGAGGAGTCCATTCAGTACTTC
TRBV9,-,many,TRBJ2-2,CASSVGEQPNTGELFF,TGTGCCAGCAGCGTAGGGGAACAGCCGAACACCGGGGAGCTGTTTTTT
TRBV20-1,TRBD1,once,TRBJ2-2,CSAQTGDTGELFF,TGCAGTGCTCAAACAGGGGATACCGGGGAGCTGTTTTTT
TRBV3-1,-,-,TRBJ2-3,CASLSSGTDTQYF,TGTGCCAGCCTATCTAGCGGCACAGATACGCAGTATTTT
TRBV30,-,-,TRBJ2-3,CAWSVAEDTQYF,TGTGCCTGGAGTGTTGCGGAGGATACGCAGTATTTT